This entry concerns a single T cell receptor (beta chain). This specimen comes from a study of blood T cells in healthy people across ages. The V and J ends lost 5 bases and 4 bases respectively, with 19 bases between them. The CDR3 sequence is 15 residues long. Germline values: CDR1 DFQATT, CDR2 SNEGSKA (reference sequence). The second PCR ran 7 to 11 cycles with a sample-barcoded 5' primer and J-beta primers. TCRdb redid the calling of the 5' RACE reads with MiXCR, one entry per CDR3 protein. The sample includes about 680,000 distinct CDR3 sequences, 45% to 50% of them seen just once. This receptor was identified in an older woman in good health. V gene TRBV20-1 combines with J gene TRBJ2-3; D possibly matches TRBD1 or TRBD2 (5 bases each). Material: blood. As DNA, the CDR3 is TGCAGTGCTGGCGTGGGTGGGACCGCCGCAGATACGCAGTATTTT. Encoded protein: CSAGVGGTAADTQYF.